This TCR beta chain was observed in a study of post-analysis software for immune sequencing data. The overall study: Recorded disease courses covered relapsing-remitting, secondary progressive and progressive-relapsing multiple sclerosis. Some patients had no subtype annotation. Findings of the study overall: TRBV segments more frequent in patients than in controls numbered five and included TRBV5-6, TRBV5-1 and TRBV20-1. Normalized Chao1 diversity in multiple sclerosis patients fell significantly below that of controls. Same-batch samples co-clustered strongly by F measure.

TCR beta libraries were prepared from cDNA with unique molecular identifiers. With roughly 0.9 to 10 million T cells as the source, a few hundred thousand cDNA molecules resulted. TCRdb called the PCR reads again in MiXCR, with one record for every CDR3 protein. The sample contains over 300,000 distinct CDR3 sequences, approximately 38% of which appear only once. To note about this clonotype: What it binds is unknown.

V was trimmed by 5 bases and J by 0 bases, leaving 14 bases between them. The CDR3 has 15 amino acids. Germline values: CDR1 SGHAT, CDR2 FQNNGV. The sequencing input was blood. This sequence originates from a girl between 10 and 17 years old with multiple sclerosis. The chain links TRBV11-2 to TRBJ2-7; D might be TRBD1 or TRBD2, each matching 7 bases. The CDR3 sequence: CASSQRGDSSYEQYF. Written as DNA, the CDR3 is TGTGCCAGCAGCCAACGGGGGGACAGCTCCTACGAGCAGTACTTC.